The source of this T cell receptor beta chain is a study of T cell responses to AZD1222 COVID-19 vaccine. Germline CDR1 SGHAT, CDR2 FQNNGV. The V and J ends lost 2 bases and 8 bases, in that order; junction bases with no gene match: 7. The CDR3 extends over 14 amino acids. The table came from immunoSEQ multiplex PCR; TCRdb's copy has only in-frame clones and leaves some out. The table records approximately 150,000 clones, 88% of them present only once. Ten or more counts support this clone. The chain combines TRBV11-2 with TRBJ1-2; 8 nucleotides line up with TRBD1. The sample was peripheral blood, taken 28 days after the second dose of the MenACWY control vaccine. The receptor's source is an adult who received the MenACWY meningococcal vaccine as a control. CDR3 protein: CASSLQGAVEGYTF. As DNA, the CDR3 is TGTGCCAGCAGCTTACAGGGGGCTGTTGAGGGCTACACCTTC.